These 29 T cell receptor beta chains came from one sample sequenced in a study of identical twins (dated by TCRdb to 2015 to 2016). Library method: 5' RACE. The instrument was an Illumina HiSeq 2000. Clones were called with MiXCR by TCRdb after fastp trimmed the public reads at Q25, and only in-frame beta chains were retained. Duplicate CDR3 protein sequences are folded into a single record with the most common DNA and genes. Present in this sample are 1.5 million or so distinct CDR3 sequences, less than 35% of which were seen just once. Of the sample, 0.25% to 0.3% falls within the top ten clones. The sample comprised cord blood. Receptors were obtained from a newborn girl in good health.

As concerns this clonotype: This could be a read error, since a much larger clone is one nucleotide away. The chain is built from TRBV29-1 and TRBJ2-3; 8 nucleotides align to TRBD1. The germline CDR1 and CDR2 sequences are SQVTM and ANQGSEA. The CDR3 length is 13 residues. CDR3 residues: CSARTGLTDMQYF. DNA for the CDR3: TGCAGCGCCAGGACAGGGCTGACAGATATGCAGTATTTT.

Only a few counts were recorded for this clonotype. The rearrangement links TRBV28 to TRBJ2-7; weak D call: TRBD1 (6 bases). From germline, CDR1 is MDHEN and CDR2 SYDVKM. The CDR3 length is 13 residues. V was pared by 7 bases and J by 4 bases, with 14 bases between. DNA of the CDR3: TGTGCCAGCACGACAGGTATGGGATACGAGCAGTACTTC. Translating gives CASTTGMGYEQYF.

This clonotype was counted many times. The chain employs TRBV4-2 and TRBJ2-5; D possibly corresponds to TRBD1 (7 bases). The CDR3 totals 19 residues. Germline-derived CDR1 and CDR2 are LGHNA and YNFKEQ. V was trimmed by 1 base and J by 4 bases, leaving 25 bases between them. CDR3 sequence reads: CASSQVKSGGSGVGETQYF. The CDR3 nucleotides are TGTGCCAGCAGCCAAGTGAAATCAGGGGGATCGGGAGTTGGAGAGACCCAGTACTTC.

This clonotype was observed a few times. The chain uses TRBV7-2 and TRBJ1-4, with D unclear. The CDR3 is made up of 16 amino acids. The germline V and J ends were trimmed by 2 bases and 1 base, with 11 bases remaining between them. Germline CDR1 reads SGHTA; CDR2 reads FQGNSA. The CDR3 bases are TGTGCCAGCAGCTTATACGGTCACAAAACTAATGAAAAACTGTTTTTT. Its translation: CASSLYGHKTNEKLFF. Combining the CDR3 with reference TRBV7-2 and TRBJ1-4 gives the whole variable domain GAGVSQSPSNKVTEKGKDVELRCDPISGHTALYWYRQSLGQGLEFLIYFQGNSAPDKSGLPSDRFSAERTGGSVSTLTIQRTQQEDSAVYLCASSLYGHKTNEKLFFGSGTQLSVL.

The rearrangement links TRBV2 to TRBJ2-1, with D possibly being TRBD2 (5 bases). Germline V CDR1 and CDR2: SNHLY, FYNNEI. The V end was cut by 11 bases, the J end by 0 bases, with 23 bases between. The CDR3 is made up of 17 amino acids. Here the CDR3 DNA reads TGTGCCGGCATCACGAGGTCCAAGCGGATCTCCTACAATGAGCAGTTCTTC. The encoded protein is CAGITRSKRISYNEQFF.

V and J are TRBV4-2 and TRBJ2-1; D unresolved. V was trimmed by 4 bases and J by 2 bases, leaving 12 bases between them. Germline assignment: CDR1 LGHNA and CDR2 YNFKEQ. The CDR3 length is 15 residues. CDR3 region: CASSRESDPYNEQFF. The DNA of the CDR3 is TGTGCCAGCAGCCGCGAGAGCGACCCCTACAATGAGCAGTTCTTC.

This chain joins TRBV27 and TRBJ2-1; TRBD2 agrees at 7 bases. Matching the DNA end better, TRBJ2-7 makes the J call doubtful. Germline CDR1 is MNHEY and CDR2 is SMNVEV (reference sequence). The CDR3 is 16 amino acids. The CDR3 spells CASSLLRGSFFNEQYF. The CDR3 DNA reads as TGTGCCAGCAGTTTACTTCGCGGGAGCTTCTTCAATGAGCAGTACTTC.

V is TRBV28 and J is TRBJ2-3; TRBD2 matches at 13 bases. V was clipped by 6 bases and J by 1 base; unmatched bases: 13. CDR3 length: 19 amino acids. Germline values: CDR1 MDHEN, CDR2 SYDVKM. The CDR3 protein is CASSPHGLAGDFGTDTQYF. In nucleotides, the CDR3 is TGTGCCAGCAGCCCCCACGGACTAGCGGGAGATTTCGGCACAGATACGCAGTATTTT. The complete variable domain, with remaining parts taken from reference TRBV28 and TRBJ2-3, reads DVKVTQSSRYLVKRTGEKVFLECVQDMDHENMFWYRQDPGLGLRLIYFSYDVKMKEKGDIPEGYSVSREKKERFSLILESASTNQTSMYLCASSPHGLAGDFGTDTQYFGPGTRLTVL.

The CDR3 coding sequence is TGCAGTGCTAGGGCCGGGACTAGCGGTGACAATGAGCAGTACTTC. Its protein is CSARAGTSGDNEQYF. The V gene is TRBV20-1, the J gene TRBJ2-7, with 11 bases matching TRBD2. Germline V gene data show CDR1 as DFQATT and CDR2 as SNEGSKA (reference sequence). The CDR3 is made up of 15 amino acids. Losses at the gene ends were 3 bases for V and 7 bases for J; bases not matched to a gene: 11.

This chain joins TRBV23-1 and TRBJ2-7, with unresolved D. Being an ORF, TRBV23-1 has a function that is uncertain. Trimming pared 0 bases from V and 1 base from J, leaving 10 bases between. There are 15 residues in the CDR3. The DNA of the CDR3 is TGCGCCAGCAGTCAATCGATAGCAGATTCCTACGAGCAGTACTTC. Protein product: CASSQSIADSYEQYF.

V usage is TRBV7-2 and J usage is TRBJ1-2; 8 bases are shared with TRBD1. Germline V gives CDR1 SGHTA, CDR2 FQGNSA. The V segment lost 0 bases and the J segment 7 bases; nucleotides outside the gene matches: 4. The CDR3 is 14 amino acids. The CDR3 DNA is TGTGCCAGCAGCTTAGCGGCAGGGGGCAGTGGCTACACCTTC. Its translation: CASSLAAGGSGYTF.

This chain uses TRBV4-2 with TRBJ2-5; D may be TRBD1 (6 bases). V was trimmed by 3 bases and J by 1 base, leaving 15 bases between them. The germline CDR1 and CDR2 sequences are LGHNA and YNFKEQ. The CDR3 has 16 residues. DNA of the CDR3: TGTGCCAGCAGCCAGGCACAGGGAAGGACCCAAGAGACCCAGTACTTC. This translates into CASSQAQGRTQETQYF.

V usage is TRBV7-2 and J usage is TRBJ2-3; D not resolved. V dropped 3 bases and J dropped 4 bases, with 14 bases sitting between them. Germline V gives CDR1 SGHTA, CDR2 FQGNSA. The CDR3 sequence is 15 residues long. CDR3 bases: TGTGCCAGCAGCTTTTCCGTCCGCGCCGCAGATACGCAGTATTTT. Its protein product is CASSFSVRAADTQYF.

The CDR3 here is CASSLARPSAYNEQYF. The CDR3 nucleotides are TGTGCCAGCAGTTTAGCGCGTCCTAGCGCCTACAATGAGCAGTACTTC. The gene calls are TRBV12-3 or TRBV12-4 and TRBJ2-7; a weak D match, TRBD2 (6 bases). The V gene lost 0 bases and the J gene lost 7 bases, with 19 bases spanning the gap. The CDR3 is made up of 16 amino acids.

V is TRBV14 and J is TRBJ2-5; TRBD1 is a possible D gene (5 bases). Germline lookup yields CDR1 SGHDN and CDR2 FVKESK. The V end was cut by 0 bases, the J end by 11 bases, with 16 bases between. CDR3 length: 14 residues. The CDR3 sequence is CASSQETDFDEQYF. CDR3 sequence (DNA): TGTGCCAGCAGCCAAGAGACAGATTTTGATGAGCAGTACTTC.

Only a few counts were recorded for this clonotype. The chain uses TRBV20-1 and TRBJ2-1, with D perhaps matching TRBD1 or TRBD2 (5 bases each). The germline V gene has CDR1 DFQATT and CDR2 SNEGSKA (reference sequence). This CDR3 has 16 residues. Trimming removed 6 bases from V and 2 bases from J, with 20 bases in between. The CDR3 nucleotides read TGCAGTGCCCTACCACTCCGGGGCATGCCCTACAATGAGCAGTTCTTC. Translation: CSALPLRGMPYNEQFF.

The V and J genes are TRBV2 and TRBJ2-7; 8 bases fit TRBD1. The CDR3 contains 16 residues. V lost 5 bases to trimming and J lost 1 base; unmatched junction nucleotides: 10. Germline-derived CDR1 and CDR2 are SNHLY and FYNNEI. The CDR3 coding sequence is TGTGCCAGCAGTAGAGACCGACAGGGGATGTCCTACGAGCAGTACTTC. It encodes CASSRDRQGMSYEQYF. Filled out from reference TRBV2 and TRBJ2-7, the complete variable domain reads EPEVTQTPSHQVTQMGQEVILRCVPISNHLYFYWYRQILGQKVEFLVSFYNNEISEKSEIFDDQFSVERPDGSNFTLKIRSTKLEDSAMYFCASSRDRQGMSYEQYFGPGTRLTVT.

The chain has TRBV7-9 and TRBJ2-1; the match to TRBD2 covers 7 bases. With 5 bases clipped from V and 7 bases from J, the junction kept 11 bases outside the gene matches. The CDR3 loop spans 15 amino acids. Germline CDR1 reads SEHNR; CDR2 reads FQNEAQ (reference sequence). DNA of the CDR3: TGTGCCAGCAGCCCCAGAGCAAGCGGGAAAAATGAGCAGTTCTTC. Protein: CASSPRASGKNEQFF.

The sample holds a few counts of this clonotype. The rearrangement uses TRBV28 and TRBJ2-5; TRBD1 agrees at 9 bases. Germline values: CDR1 MDHEN, CDR2 SYDVKM. This CDR3 spans 17 amino acids. V dropped 1 base and J dropped 0; count of bases not matched to a gene: 6. The CDR3 here is CASSLYRGRLNQETQYF. The CDR3 nucleotides read TGTGCCAGCAGTTTATACAGGGGGCGACTAAACCAAGAGACCCAGTACTTC.

This chain joins TRBV12-3 or TRBV12-4 and TRBJ2-5, with TRBD2 matching over 7 bases. The CDR3 runs to 14 residues. With V trimmed by 6 bases and J by 1 base, 5 bases remained unmatched. The CDR3 loop reads CASRFSSGQETQYF. CDR3 sequence (DNA): TGTGCCAGCAGATTTTCTAGCGGCCAAGAGACCCAGTACTTC.

The count of this clonotype is one. V usage is TRBV5-6 and J usage is TRBJ2-3; 10 bases map to TRBD1. The germline gives CDR1 SGHDT, CDR2 YYEEEE. V shed 3 bases, J shed 0 bases, and the junction held 10 bases outside the gene matches. This CDR3 is built from 18 residues. DNA for the CDR3: TGTGCCAGCAGCTGGGGACAGGGGCTCGATCCTAGCACAGATACGCAGTATTTT. Translation: CASSWGQGLDPSTDTQYF. Full variable domain (outside the CDR3, taken from reference TRBV5-6 and TRBJ2-3): DAGVTQSPTHLIKTRGQQVTLRCSPKSGHDTVSWYQQALGQGPQFIFQYYEEEERQRGNFPDRFSGHQFPNYSSELNVNALLLGDSALYLCASSWGQGLDPSTDTQYFGPGTRLTVL.

J is TRBJ2-4 and V is TRBV11-1; 8 bases map to TRBD1. With the DNA end fitting TRBJ2-7 better, the J assignment may be wrong. The germline gives CDR1 SGHAT, CDR2 FQDESV (reference sequence). This CDR3 is built from 14 residues. The CDR3 is CASRPFKGQGEQYF. Here the CDR3 DNA reads TGTGCCAGCAGGCCTTTCAAAGGACAGGGCGAGCAGTACTTC.

The rearrangement uses TRBV30 and TRBJ2-3, with 9 bases lining up with TRBD2. The CDR3 totals 16 residues. Germline-derived CDR1 and CDR2 are GTSNPN and SVGIG (reference sequence). V dropped 1 base and J dropped 1; count of bases not matched to a gene: 6. For the CDR3, the DNA is TGTGCCTGGAGTGCGGCTAGCGGGGTTCGCACAGATACGCAGTATTTT. This encodes CAWSAASGVRTDTQYF.

The genes are TRBV6-1 and TRBJ2-4; D unclear. The assigned J gene may be wrong: the sequence end matches TRBJ2-7 better. The V gene's germline CDR1 is MNHNS and CDR2 SASEGT. The CDR3 covers 15 residues. The CDR3 nucleotides are TGTGCCAGCAGTGAGTGGAGAGGCAGCCCCTACGAGCAGTACTTC. Its translation is CASSEWRGSPYEQYF.

The V call is TRBV20-1, the J call TRBJ2-7, with D perhaps matching TRBD1 or TRBD2 (5 bases each). From germline, CDR1 is DFQATT and CDR2 SNEGSKA (reference sequence). The CDR3 is 12 residues long. V lost 4 bases and J lost 1, with 8 bases in between. The CDR3 DNA follows: TGCAGTGCTAAGGGACCATCCTACGAGCAGTACTTC. It encodes CSAKGPSYEQYF.

This clonotype was counted between two and nine times. The J gene is TRBJ1-2, the V gene TRBV28, with a possible D match to TRBD1 (6 bases). The CDR3 contains 15 residues. Trimming stripped 4 bases from V and 4 bases from J, with 16 bases between. The germline V gene has CDR1 MDHEN and CDR2 SYDVKM. DNA of the CDR3: TGTGCCAGCAGTTCCCTCACAGGGCTCCTCTATGGCTACACCTTC. It yields the protein CASSSLTGLLYGYTF.

The chain links TRBV25-1 to TRBJ2-5, with TRBD1 matching over 10 bases. The J call may be incorrect, as the DNA end agrees better with TRBJ2-7. Germline CDR1 reads MGHDK; CDR2 reads SYGVNS. There are 13 residues in the CDR3. The CDR3 DNA is TGTGCCAGCTTGGGACAGGGGCTCTACGAGCAGTACTTC. Translated, it gives CASLGQGLYEQYF.

This chain connects TRBV13 to TRBJ1-1; D unclear. Per germline, CDR1 PRHDT and CDR2 FYEKMQ (reference sequence). V lost 7 bases, J lost 2 bases, and 17 bases lay in between. This CDR3 spans 15 amino acids. CDR3 coding DNA: TGTGCCAGCACCCCGGGCGGTGAAAGTAACACTGAAGCTTTCTTT. Encoded protein: CASTPGGESNTEAFF. The full variable domain, rest sourced from reference TRBV13 and TRBJ1-1, is AAGVIQSPRHLIKEKRETATLKCYPIPRHDTVYWYQQGPGQDPQFLISFYEKMQSDKGSIPDRFSAQQFSDYHSELNMSSLELGDSALYFCASTPGGESNTEAFFGQGTRLTVV.

The chain carries TRBV5-1 and TRBJ2-5, with TRBD1 identical over 7 bases. With the DNA end fitting TRBJ2-7 better, the J assignment may be wrong. Germline-derived CDR1 and CDR2 are SGHRS and YFSETQ. The CDR3 contains 13 residues. Here the CDR3 reads CASGPRTGSEQYF. Here the CDR3 DNA reads TGCGCCAGCGGACCTCGGACAGGCTCCGAGCAGTACTTC.